This T cell receptor beta chain originates from a study of high-grade serous ovarian cancer treatment subgroups. The overall study: On average, just over 14,000 reads and 7,000 to 8,500 unique TCR beta rearrangements were obtained per sample. Study-wide results and limits: Same-patient tumor repertoires overlapped at about 0.1 to 0.8; different patients barely overlapped. Clonal relatedness tracked neoantigen level, and by trend copy number and mutation load.

This clone appeared once. Antigen unknown. CDR1 and CDR2 from the germline V gene are MDHEN and SYDVKM. The CDR3 length is 12 residues. V lost 7 bases and J lost 5, with 11 bases in between. TCRdb keeps only in-frame clones here, not all; method: immunoSEQ multiplex PCR. Of around 30,000 clones in the sample, about 86% were seen once. Tumor samples were taken before definitive surgery or chemotherapy. The source is a human donor with high-grade serous ovarian cancer. The chain uses TRBV28 and TRBJ1-2, with D hard to call. Sample: tumor tissue. The CDR3 loop is CASTPDHYGYTF. As DNA, the CDR3 is TGTGCCAGCACTCCGGACCATTATGGCTACACCTTC.